This T cell receptor (beta chain) comes out of a study of blood T cell repertoires in COVID-19. Enrolment of Seattle patients took place during active infection, and they were followed longitudinally. Assay: immunoSEQ multiplex PCR; the TCRdb copy retains only in-frame clones and omits some. The data hold under 200,000 clones, with 85% observed a single time. Sequencing input: peripheral blood. The receptor was derived from a woman between 45 and 60 years old with COVID-19, enrolled during active disease.

The DNA for the CDR3 is TGTGCCAGCAGCTTGGTGTGGTCGACAGGGGCTTACGAGCAGTACTTC. This gives the protein CASSLVWSTGAYEQYF. The V call is TRBV5-5, the J call TRBJ2-7; 8 nucleotides line up with TRBD1. Germline V lookup: CDR1 SGHKS, CDR2 YYEKEE (reference sequence). J was trimmed by 4 bases and V by 0 bases; bases with no gene match: 9. The CDR3 sequence is 16 residues long.